This record covers a single T cell receptor beta chain. The junction and the germline gene differ at one end; a read error may be behind it. The CDR3 is made up of 13 amino acids. CDR1 is SGHRS and CDR2 is YFSETQ in the germline V gene. The method was immunoSEQ multiplex PCR; TCRdb's version includes in-frame clones alone and lacks a portion of them. The sample has approximately 140,000 clones; over 70% are singletons. This sample was taken from a study of blood T cell repertoires in COVID-19. Sequenced: peripheral blood. This TCR was sampled from an older man with acute or convalescent COVID-19. This rearrangement joins TRBV5-1 to TRBJ1-1, with 8 positions matching TRBD1. Here the CDR3 reads CVSSRDRGTEAFF. CDR3 bases: TGCGTCAGCAGCCGAGACAGGGGAACTGAAGCTTTCTTT.